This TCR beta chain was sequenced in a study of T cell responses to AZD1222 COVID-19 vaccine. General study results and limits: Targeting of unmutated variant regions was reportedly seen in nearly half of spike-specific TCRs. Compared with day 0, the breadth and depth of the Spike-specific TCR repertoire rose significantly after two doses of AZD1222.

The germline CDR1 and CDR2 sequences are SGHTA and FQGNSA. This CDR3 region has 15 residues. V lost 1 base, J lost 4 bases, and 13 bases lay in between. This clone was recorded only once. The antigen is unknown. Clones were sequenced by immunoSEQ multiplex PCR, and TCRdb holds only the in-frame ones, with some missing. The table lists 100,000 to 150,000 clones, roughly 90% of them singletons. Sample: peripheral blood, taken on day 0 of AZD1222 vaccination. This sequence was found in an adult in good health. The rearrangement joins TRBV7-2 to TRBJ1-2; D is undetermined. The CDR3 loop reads CASSLGLGIRYGYTF. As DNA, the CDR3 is TGTGCCAGCAGCTTAGGCCTGGGTATCCGCTATGGCTACACCTTC.